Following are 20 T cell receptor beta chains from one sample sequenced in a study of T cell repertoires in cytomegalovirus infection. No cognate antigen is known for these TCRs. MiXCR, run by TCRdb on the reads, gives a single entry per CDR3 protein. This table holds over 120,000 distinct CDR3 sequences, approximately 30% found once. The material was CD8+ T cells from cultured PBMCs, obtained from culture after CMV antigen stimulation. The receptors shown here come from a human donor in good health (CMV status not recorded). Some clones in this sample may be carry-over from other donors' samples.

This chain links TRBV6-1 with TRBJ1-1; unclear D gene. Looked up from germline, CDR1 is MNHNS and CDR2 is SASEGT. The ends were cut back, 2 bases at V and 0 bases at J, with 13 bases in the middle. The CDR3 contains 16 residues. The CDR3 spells CASSEMAIYLNTEAFF. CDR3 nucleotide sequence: TGTGCCAGCAGTGAAATGGCGATCTACTTGAACACTGAAGCTTTCTTT.

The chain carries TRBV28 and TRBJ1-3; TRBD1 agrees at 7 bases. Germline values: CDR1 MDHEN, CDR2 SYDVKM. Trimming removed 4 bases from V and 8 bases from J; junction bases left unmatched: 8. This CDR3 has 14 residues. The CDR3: CASSSSDRLYTIYF. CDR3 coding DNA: TGTGCCAGCAGTTCCTCGGACAGGCTATACACCATATATTTT.

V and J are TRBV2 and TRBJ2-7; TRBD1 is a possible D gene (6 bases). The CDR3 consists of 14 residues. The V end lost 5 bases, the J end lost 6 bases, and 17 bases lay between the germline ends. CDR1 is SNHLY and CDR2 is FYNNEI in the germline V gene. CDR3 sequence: CASSWGSGATEQYF. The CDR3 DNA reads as TGTGCCAGCAGTTGGGGGTCAGGGGCCACCGAGCAGTACTTC.

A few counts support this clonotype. CDR3 loop: CASSLTGVSYEQYF. CDR3 sequence (DNA): TGTGCCAGTAGCCTAACAGGGGTATCCTACGAGCAGTACTTC. The chain carries TRBV19 and TRBJ2-7, with TRBD1 matching 7 bases. V dropped 6 bases and J dropped 1; count of bases not matched to a gene: 6. CDR3 length equals 14 residues. Germline values: CDR1 LNHDA, CDR2 SQIVND (reference sequence). The full variable domain, with the rest looked up from reference TRBV19 and TRBJ2-7, is DGGITQSPKYLFRKEGQNVTLSCEQNLNHDAMYWYRQDPGQGLRLIYYSQIVNDFQKGDIAEGYSVSREKKESFPLTVTSAQKNPTAFYLCASSLTGVSYEQYFGPGTRLTVT.

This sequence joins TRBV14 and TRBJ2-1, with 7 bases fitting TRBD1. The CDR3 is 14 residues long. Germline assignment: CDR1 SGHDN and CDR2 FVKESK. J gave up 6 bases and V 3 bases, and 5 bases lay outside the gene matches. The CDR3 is CASSHPGQFNEQFF. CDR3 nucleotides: TGTGCCAGCAGCCATCCGGGACAGTTCAATGAGCAGTTCTTC.

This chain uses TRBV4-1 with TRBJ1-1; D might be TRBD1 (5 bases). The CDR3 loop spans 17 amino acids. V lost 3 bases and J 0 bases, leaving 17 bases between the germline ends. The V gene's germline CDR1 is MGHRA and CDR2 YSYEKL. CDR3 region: CASSHQAGETMNTEAFF. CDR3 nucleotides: TGCGCCAGCAGCCATCAGGCGGGGGAAACTATGAACACTGAAGCTTTCTTT.

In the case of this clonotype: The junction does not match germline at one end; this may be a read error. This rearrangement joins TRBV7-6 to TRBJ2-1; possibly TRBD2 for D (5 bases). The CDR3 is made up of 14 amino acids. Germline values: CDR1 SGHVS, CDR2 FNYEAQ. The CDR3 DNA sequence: TGTGCCAGCAGCCAAGGACGAGGGTACAAAGAGCAGTTCTTC. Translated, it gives CASSQGRGYKEQFF.

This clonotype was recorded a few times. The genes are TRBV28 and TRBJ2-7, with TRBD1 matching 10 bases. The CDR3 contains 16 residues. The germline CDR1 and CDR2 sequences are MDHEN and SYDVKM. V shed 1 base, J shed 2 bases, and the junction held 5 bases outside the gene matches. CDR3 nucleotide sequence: TGTGCCAGCAGTTTATCCAGGACAGGGGGAACCTACGAGCAGTACTTC. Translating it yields CASSLSRTGGTYEQYF.

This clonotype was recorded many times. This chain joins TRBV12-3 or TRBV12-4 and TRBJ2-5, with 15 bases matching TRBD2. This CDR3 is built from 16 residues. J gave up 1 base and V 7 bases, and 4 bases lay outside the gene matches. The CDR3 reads CASTSGLAGGQETQYF. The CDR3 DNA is TGTGCCAGCACTTCGGGACTAGCGGGGGGCCAAGAGACCCAGTACTTC.

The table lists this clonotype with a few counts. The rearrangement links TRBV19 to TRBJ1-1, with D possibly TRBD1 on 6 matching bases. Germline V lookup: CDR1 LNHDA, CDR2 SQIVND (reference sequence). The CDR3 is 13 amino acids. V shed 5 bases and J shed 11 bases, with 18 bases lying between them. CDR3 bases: TGTGCCAGTAGTGACCGGGACACCGATTTGGCTTTCTTT. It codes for CASSDRDTDLAFF.

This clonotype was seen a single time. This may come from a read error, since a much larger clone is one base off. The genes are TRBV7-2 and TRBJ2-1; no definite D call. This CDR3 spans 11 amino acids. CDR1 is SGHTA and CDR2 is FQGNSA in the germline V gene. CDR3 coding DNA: TGTGTCAGCAGCTTAGTGGATGAGCAGTTCTTC. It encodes CVSSLVDEQFF.

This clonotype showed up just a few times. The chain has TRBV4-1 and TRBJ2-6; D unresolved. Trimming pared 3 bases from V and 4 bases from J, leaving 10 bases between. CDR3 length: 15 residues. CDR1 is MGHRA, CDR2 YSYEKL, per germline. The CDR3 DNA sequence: TGCGCCAGCAGCCAGGTCCGATCCGGGGCCAACGTCCTGACTTTC. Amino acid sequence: CASSQVRSGANVLTF.

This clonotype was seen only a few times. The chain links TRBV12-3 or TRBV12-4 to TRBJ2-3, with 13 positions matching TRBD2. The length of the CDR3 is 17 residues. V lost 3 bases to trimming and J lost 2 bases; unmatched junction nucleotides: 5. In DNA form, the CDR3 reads TGTGCCAGCAGTTTTGCCGGGACTAGCGGGGACACAGATACGCAGTATTTT. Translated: CASSFAGTSGDTDTQYF.

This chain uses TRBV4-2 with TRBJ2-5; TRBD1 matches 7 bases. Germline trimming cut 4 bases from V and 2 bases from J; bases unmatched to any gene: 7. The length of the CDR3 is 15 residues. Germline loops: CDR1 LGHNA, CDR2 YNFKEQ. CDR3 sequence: CASSPRRQGQETQYF. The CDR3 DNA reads TGTGCCAGCAGCCCCAGGCGACAGGGACAAGAGACCCAGTACTTC.

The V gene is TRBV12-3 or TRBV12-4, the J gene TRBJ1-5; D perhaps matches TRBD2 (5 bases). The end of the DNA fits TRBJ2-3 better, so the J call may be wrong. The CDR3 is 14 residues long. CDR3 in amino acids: CASSLGPGNQPQYF. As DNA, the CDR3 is TGTGCCAGCAGTTTAGGTCCGGGGAATCAGCCCCAGTATTTT.

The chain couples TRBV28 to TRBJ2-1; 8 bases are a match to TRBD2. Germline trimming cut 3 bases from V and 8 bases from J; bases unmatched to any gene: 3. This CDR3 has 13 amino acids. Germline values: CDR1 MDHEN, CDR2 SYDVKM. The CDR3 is CASSFSGAHEQFF. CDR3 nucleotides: TGTGCCAGCAGTTTTAGCGGGGCGCATGAGCAGTTCTTC.

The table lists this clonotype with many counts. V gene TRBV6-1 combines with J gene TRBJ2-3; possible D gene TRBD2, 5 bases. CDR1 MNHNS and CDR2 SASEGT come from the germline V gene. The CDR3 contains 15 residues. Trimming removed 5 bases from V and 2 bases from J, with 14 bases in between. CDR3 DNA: TGTGCCAGCAGTCGTAGCGAGACTTTCACAGATACGCAGTATTTT. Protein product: CASSRSETFTDTQYF.

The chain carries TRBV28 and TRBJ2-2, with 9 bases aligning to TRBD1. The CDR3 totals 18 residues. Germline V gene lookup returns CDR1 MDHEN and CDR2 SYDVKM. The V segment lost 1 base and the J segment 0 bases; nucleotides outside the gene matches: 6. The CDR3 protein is CASSLSWDRDTNTGELFF. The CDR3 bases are TGTGCCAGCAGTTTATCCTGGGACAGGGATACGAACACCGGGGAGCTGTTTTTT.

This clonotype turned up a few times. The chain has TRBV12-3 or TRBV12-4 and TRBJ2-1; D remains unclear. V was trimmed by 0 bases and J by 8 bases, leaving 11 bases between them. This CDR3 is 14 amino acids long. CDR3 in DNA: TGTGCCAGCAGTTTAGCAATTATCGCCGATGAGCAGTTCTTC. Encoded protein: CASSLAIIADEQFF.

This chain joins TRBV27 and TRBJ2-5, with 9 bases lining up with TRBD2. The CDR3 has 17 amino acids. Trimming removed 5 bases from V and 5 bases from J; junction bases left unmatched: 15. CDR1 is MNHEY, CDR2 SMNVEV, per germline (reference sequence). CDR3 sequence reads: CASSTQNGRGGWETQYF. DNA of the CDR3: TGTGCCAGCAGTACCCAGAATGGGCGGGGGGGCTGGGAGACCCAGTACTTC.